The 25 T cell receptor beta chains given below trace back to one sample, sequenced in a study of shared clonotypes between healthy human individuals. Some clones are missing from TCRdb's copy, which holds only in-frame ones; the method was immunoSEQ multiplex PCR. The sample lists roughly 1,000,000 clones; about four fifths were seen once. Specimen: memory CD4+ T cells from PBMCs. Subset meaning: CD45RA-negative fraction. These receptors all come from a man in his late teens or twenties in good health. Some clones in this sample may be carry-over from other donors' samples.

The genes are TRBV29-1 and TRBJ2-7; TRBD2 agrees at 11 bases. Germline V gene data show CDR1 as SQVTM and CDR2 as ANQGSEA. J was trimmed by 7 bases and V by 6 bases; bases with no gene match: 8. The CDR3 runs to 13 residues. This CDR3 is CSVGLAANQEQYF. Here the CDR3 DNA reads TGCAGCGTGGGACTAGCGGCAAACCAGGAGCAGTACTTC.

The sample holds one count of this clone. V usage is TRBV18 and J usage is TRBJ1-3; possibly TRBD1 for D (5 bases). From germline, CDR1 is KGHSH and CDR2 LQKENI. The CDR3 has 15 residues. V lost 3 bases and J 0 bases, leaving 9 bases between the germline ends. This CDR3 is CASSPPTASGNTIYF. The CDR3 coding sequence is TGTGCCAGCTCACCCCCGACAGCCTCTGGAAACACCATATATTTT.

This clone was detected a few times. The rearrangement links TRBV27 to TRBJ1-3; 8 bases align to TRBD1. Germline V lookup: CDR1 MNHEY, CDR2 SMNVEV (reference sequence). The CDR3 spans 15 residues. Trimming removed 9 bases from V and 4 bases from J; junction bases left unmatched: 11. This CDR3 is CASARGRGLGNTIYF. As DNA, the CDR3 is TGTGCCAGTGCCCGAGGCAGGGGGCTCGGAAACACCATATATTTT.

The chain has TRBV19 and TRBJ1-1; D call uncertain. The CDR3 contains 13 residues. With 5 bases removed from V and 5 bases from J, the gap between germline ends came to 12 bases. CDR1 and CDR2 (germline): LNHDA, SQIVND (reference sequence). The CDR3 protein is CASSVRLGTEAFF. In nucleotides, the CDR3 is TGTGCCAGTAGTGTTCGGTTGGGAACTGAAGCTTTCTTT. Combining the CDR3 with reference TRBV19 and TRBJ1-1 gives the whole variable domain DGGITQSPKYLFRKEGQNVTLSCEQNLNHDAMYWYRQDPGQGLRLIYYSQIVNDFQKGDIAEGYSVSREKKESFPLTVTSAQKNPTAFYLCASSVRLGTEAFFGQGTRLTVV.

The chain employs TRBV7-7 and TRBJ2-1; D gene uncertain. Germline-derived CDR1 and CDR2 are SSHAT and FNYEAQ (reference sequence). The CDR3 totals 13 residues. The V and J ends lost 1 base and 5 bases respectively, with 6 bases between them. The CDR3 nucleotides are TGTGCCAGCAGCTTAGTTCCCGACAATGAGCAGTTCTTC. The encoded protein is CASSLVPDNEQFF.

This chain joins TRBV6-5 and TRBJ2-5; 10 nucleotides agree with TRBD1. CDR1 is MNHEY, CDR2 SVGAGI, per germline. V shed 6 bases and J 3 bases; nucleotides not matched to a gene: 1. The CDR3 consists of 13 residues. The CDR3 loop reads CASRGTGEETQYF. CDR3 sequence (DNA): TGTGCCAGCAGGGGGACAGGGGAAGAGACCCAGTACTTC.

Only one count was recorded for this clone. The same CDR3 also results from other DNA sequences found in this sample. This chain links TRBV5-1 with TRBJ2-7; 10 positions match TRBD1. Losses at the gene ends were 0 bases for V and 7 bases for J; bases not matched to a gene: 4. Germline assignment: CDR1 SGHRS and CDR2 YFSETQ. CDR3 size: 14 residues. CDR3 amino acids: CASSLGTGGNEQYF. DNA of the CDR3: TGCGCCAGCAGCTTGGGGACAGGGGGTAATGAGCAGTACTTC.

CDR3 DNA: TGCAGCGCCACTAGCGGGAGCCCTACCATTTACAATGAGCAGTTCTTC. Its protein product is CSATSGSPTIYNEQFF. The V call is TRBV29-1, the J call TRBJ2-1, with TRBD2 identical over 11 bases. Germline values: CDR1 SQVTM, CDR2 ANQGSEA. V was clipped by 7 bases and J by 4 bases; unmatched bases: 12. The CDR3 spans 16 residues.

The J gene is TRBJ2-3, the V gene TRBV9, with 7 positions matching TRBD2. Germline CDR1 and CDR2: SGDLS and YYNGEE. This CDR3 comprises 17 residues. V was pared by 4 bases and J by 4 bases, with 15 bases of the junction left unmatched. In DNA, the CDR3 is TGTGCCAGCAGCCCGTATTGGCTAGCGGATAGCGCAGATACGCAGTATTTT. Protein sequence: CASSPYWLADSADTQYF. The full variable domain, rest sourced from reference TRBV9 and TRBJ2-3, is DSGVTQTPKHLITATGQRVTLRCSPRSGDLSVYWYQQSLDQGLQFLIQYYNGEERAKGNILERFSAQQFPDLHSELNLSSLELGDSALYFCASSPYWLADSADTQYFGPGTRLTVL.

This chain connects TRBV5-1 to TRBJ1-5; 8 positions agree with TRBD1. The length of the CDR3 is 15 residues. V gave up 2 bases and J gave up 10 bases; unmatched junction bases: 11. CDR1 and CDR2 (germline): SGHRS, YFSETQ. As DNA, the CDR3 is TGCGCCAGCAGCTTAGACGGACAGGGCGGGAGCCCCCAGCATTTT. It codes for CASSLDGQGGSPQHF. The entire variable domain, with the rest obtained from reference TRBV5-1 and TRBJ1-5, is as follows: KAGVTQTPRYLIKTRGQQVTLSCSPISGHRSVSWYQQTPGQGLQFLFEYFSETQRNKGNFPGRFSGRQFSNSRSEMNVSTLELGDSALYLCASSLDGQGGSPQHFGDGTRLSIL.

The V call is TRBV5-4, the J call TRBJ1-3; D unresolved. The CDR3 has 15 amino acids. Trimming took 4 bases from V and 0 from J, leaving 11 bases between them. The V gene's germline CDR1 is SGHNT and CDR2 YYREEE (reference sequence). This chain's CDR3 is CASSPGPSSGNTIYF. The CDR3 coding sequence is TGTGCCAGCAGCCCGGGCCCGAGCTCTGGAAACACCATATATTTT.

The CDR3 DNA is TGTGCCAGCAGCCCGCGGTTAGGGCACGCGAGCTCTGGGGCCAACGTCCTGACTTTC. It yields the protein CASSPRLGHASSGANVLTF. The rearrangement uses TRBV11-1 and TRBJ2-6, with unresolved D. The CDR3 is 19 amino acids. The germline V gene encodes CDR1 SGHAT and CDR2 FQDESV (reference sequence). Trimming pared 5 bases from V and 0 bases from J, leaving 20 bases between.

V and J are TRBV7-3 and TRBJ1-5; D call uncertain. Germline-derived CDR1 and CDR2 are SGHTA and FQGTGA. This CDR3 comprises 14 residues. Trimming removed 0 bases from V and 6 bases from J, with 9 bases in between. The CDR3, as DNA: TGTGCCAGCAGCTTAACCCGGGTAACTCAGCCCCAGCATTTT. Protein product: CASSLTRVTQPQHF.

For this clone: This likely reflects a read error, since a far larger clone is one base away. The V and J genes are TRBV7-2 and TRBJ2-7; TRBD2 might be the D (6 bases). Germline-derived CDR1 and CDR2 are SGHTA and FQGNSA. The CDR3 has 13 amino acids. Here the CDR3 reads CASSFRRESEQHF. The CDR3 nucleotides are TGTGCCAGCAGCTTCAGGAGGGAGAGCGAGCAGCACTTC.

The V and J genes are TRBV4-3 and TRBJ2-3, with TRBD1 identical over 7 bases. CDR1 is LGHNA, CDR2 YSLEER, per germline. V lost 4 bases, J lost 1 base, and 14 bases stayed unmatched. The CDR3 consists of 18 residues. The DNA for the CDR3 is TGCGCCAGCAGCCCTCACCCCCCAAGGACAGGTCGCACAGATACGCAGTATTTT. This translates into CASSPHPPRTGRTDTQYF.

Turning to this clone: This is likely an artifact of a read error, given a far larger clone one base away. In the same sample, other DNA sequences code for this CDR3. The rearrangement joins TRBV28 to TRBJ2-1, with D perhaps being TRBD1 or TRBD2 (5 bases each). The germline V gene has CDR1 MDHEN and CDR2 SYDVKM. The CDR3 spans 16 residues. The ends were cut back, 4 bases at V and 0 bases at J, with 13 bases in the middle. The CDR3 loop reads CASSSPGTSSYNEQFF. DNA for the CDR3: TGTGCCAGCAGTTCCCCCGGGACCAGCTCCTACAATGAGCAGTTCTTC.

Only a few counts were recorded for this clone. In nucleotides, the CDR3 is TGCGCCAGCAGCCAAACTTCTGGGGATCTGGAGCAGTACTTC. It translates to CASSQTSGDLEQYF. V is TRBV4-1 and J is TRBJ2-7; D remains ambiguous. Trimming took 2 bases from V and 7 from J, leaving 15 bases between them. This CDR3 contains 14 residues. Germline CDR1 MGHRA, CDR2 YSYEKL.

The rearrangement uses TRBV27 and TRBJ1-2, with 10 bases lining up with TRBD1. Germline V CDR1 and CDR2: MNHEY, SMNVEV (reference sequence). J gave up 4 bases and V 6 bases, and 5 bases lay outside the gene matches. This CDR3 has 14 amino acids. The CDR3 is CASRGDRGSYGYTF. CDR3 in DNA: TGTGCCAGCAGAGGGGACAGGGGAAGCTATGGCTACACCTTC.

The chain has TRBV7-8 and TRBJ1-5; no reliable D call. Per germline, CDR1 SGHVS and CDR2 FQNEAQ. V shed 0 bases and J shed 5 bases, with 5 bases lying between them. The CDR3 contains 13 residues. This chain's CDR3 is CASSLAGHQPQHF. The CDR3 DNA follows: TGTGCCAGCAGCTTAGCAGGCCATCAGCCCCAGCATTTT.

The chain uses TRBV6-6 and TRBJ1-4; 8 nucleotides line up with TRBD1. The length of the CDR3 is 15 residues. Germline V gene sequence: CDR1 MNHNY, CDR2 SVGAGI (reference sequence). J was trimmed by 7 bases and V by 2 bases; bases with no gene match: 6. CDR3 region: CASSYHQGAGEKLFF. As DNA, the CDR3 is TGTGCCAGCAGTTACCACCAGGGGGCTGGTGAAAAACTGTTTTTT.

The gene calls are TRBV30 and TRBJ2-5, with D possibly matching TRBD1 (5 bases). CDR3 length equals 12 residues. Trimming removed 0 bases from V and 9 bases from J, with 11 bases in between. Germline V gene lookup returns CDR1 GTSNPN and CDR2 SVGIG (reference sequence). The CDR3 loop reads CAWSVLGPAQYF. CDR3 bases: TGTGCCTGGAGTGTTCTGGGGCCGGCCCAGTACTTC.

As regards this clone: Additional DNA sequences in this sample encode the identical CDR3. The CDR3 sequence: CASSFSGTNEKLFF. CDR3 bases: TGCGCCAGCAGCTTTTCGGGGACTAATGAAAAACTGTTTTTT. V gene TRBV5-1 combines with J gene TRBJ1-4; D ambiguous. The germline V gene encodes CDR1 SGHRS and CDR2 YFSETQ. The CDR3 extends over 14 amino acids. V was shortened by 2 bases and J by 2 bases, with 7 bases between the two germline ends.

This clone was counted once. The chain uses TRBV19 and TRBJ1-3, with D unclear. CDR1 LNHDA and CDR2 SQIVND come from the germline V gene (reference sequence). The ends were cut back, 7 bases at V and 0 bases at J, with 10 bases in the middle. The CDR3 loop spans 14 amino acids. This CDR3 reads CASTGFLSGNTIYF. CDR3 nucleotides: TGTGCCAGTACGGGGTTCCTCTCTGGAAACACCATATATTTT.

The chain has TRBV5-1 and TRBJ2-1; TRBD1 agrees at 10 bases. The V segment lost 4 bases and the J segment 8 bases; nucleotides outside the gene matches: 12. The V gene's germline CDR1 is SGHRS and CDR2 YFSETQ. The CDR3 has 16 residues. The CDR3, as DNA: TGCGCCAGCAGCCCACGTCCCGGGACAGGGGACCATGAGCAGTTCTTC. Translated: CASSPRPGTGDHEQFF. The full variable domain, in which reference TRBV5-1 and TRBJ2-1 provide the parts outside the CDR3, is KAGVTQTPRYLIKTRGQQVTLSCSPISGHRSVSWYQQTPGQGLQFLFEYFSETQRNKGNFPGRFSGRQFSNSRSEMNVSTLELGDSALYLCASSPRPGTGDHEQFFGPGTRLTVL.

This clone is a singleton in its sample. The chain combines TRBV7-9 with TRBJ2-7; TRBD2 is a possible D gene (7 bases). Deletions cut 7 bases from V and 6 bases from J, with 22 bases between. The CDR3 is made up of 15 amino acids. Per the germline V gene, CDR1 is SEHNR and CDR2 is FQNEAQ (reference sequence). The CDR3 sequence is CASTTFSGGAGEQYF. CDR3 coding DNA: TGTGCCAGCACCACTTTCTCTGGGGGGGCGGGCGAGCAGTACTTC.